These 19 T cell receptor beta chains came from one sample sequenced in a study of quantifying T cell responses using KT2 cells. Study-level information: RNA was reverse transcribed with TCR alpha and beta constant-region primers.

An oligo carrying a UMI was ligated to the cDNA 3' end. An equimolar mix of RC1.1 and RC1.2 primed the beta chain across TRBC1 and TRBC2. TCRdb fed the UMI-ligation and nested PCR reads into MiXCR, producing one record per CDR3 protein. The data contain approximately 41,000 distinct CDR3 sequences, about a sixth of them seen just once; the ten biggest clones take up approximately 47%. The sequencing sample was made of PBMCs spiked with cells of the T cell clone KT2. The receptor set was obtained from a human donor.

The chain carries TRBV20-1 and TRBJ2-6; D is ambiguous. From germline, CDR1 is DFQATT and CDR2 SNEGSKA (reference sequence). CDR3 length equals 13 residues. V lost 6 bases to trimming and J lost 1 base, with 7 bases between them. The CDR3, as DNA: TGCAGTGCCGTCCTTTCTGGGGCCAACGTCCTGACTTTC. Protein product: CSAVLSGANVLTF.

This clonotype was detected many times. The V call is TRBV7-9, the J call TRBJ2-1; perhaps TRBD1 as D (5 bases). Germline CDR1 reads SEHNR; CDR2 reads FQNEAQ (reference sequence). The V gene lost 7 bases and the J gene lost 5 bases, with 15 bases spanning the gap. This CDR3 is 14 amino acids long. CDR3 in DNA: TGTGCCAGCACACATCTGCAGGGTAACAATGAGCAGTTCTTC. Its translation: CASTHLQGNNEQFF.

The V and J genes are TRBV3-1 and TRBJ1-5; 8 bases agree with TRBD1. The CDR3 extends over 15 amino acids. Germline V gene lookup returns CDR1 LGHDT and CDR2 YNNKEL (reference sequence). V shed 4 bases and J 4 bases; nucleotides not matched to a gene: 6. CDR3 nucleotide sequence: TGTGCCAGCAGCCCCGACAGGGGAGAGAATCAGCCCCAGCATTTT. Its translation: CASSPDRGENQPQHF.

The chain has TRBV6-2 or TRBV6-3 and TRBJ2-1; TRBD2 agrees at 13 bases. This CDR3 region has 14 residues. J lost 10 bases, V lost 6 bases, and 6 bases had no gene match. Germline CDR1 reads MNHEY; CDR2 reads SVGEGT. The CDR3 DNA is TGTGCCAGCAGAAGGACTAGCGGGAGTTCAGAGCAGTTCTTC. Its translation is CASRRTSGSSEQFF.

This rearrangement joins TRBV18 to TRBJ2-1, with TRBD2 matching 10 bases. The germline V gene encodes CDR1 KGHSH and CDR2 LQKENI. The CDR3 is 16 residues long. The J segment lost 6 bases and the V segment lost 0 bases, leaving 5 bases of the junction unmatched. CDR3 protein: CASSPPSGRALNEQFF. For the CDR3, the DNA is TGTGCCAGCTCACCACCGAGCGGGAGGGCCCTCAATGAGCAGTTCTTC. Looking up the rest from reference TRBV18 and TRBJ2-1 gives the full variable domain: NAGVMQNPRHLVRRRGQEARLRCSPMKGHSHVYWYRQLPEEGLKFMVYLQKENIIDESGMPKERFSAEFPKEGPSILRIQQVVRGDSAAYFCASSPPSGRALNEQFFGPGTRLTVL.

The chain carries TRBV28 and TRBJ1-6; a weak D match, TRBD1 (5 bases). The CDR3 covers 16 residues. Germline V gene sequence: CDR1 MDHEN, CDR2 SYDVKM. The V and J ends lost 6 bases and 3 bases respectively, with 15 bases between them. In DNA, the CDR3 is TGTGCCAGCAGCCCATCAGGGAGGAACTATAATTCACCCCTCCACTTT. Residues: CASSPSGRNYNSPLHF.

The CDR3 DNA reads TGTGCCACTGCGGACGGACCCTACGAGCAGTACTTC. It encodes CATADGPYEQYF. This chain links TRBV15 with TRBJ2-7, with D unresolved. V was cut by 9 bases and J by 2 bases, with 11 bases left in between. Germline CDR1 and CDR2: LNHNV and YYDKDF (reference sequence). The CDR3 length is 12 residues. The complete variable domain, with remaining parts taken from reference TRBV15 and TRBJ2-7, reads DAMVIQNPRYQVTQFGKPVTLSCSQTLNHNVMYWYQQKSSQAPKLLFHYYDKDFNNEADTPDNFQSRRPNTSFCFLDIRSPGLGDTAMYLCATADGPYEQYFGPGTRLTVT.

This chain joins TRBV2 and TRBJ1-5; D is undetermined. V was pared by 5 bases and J by 7 bases, with 12 bases between. The length of the CDR3 is 13 residues. Per the germline V gene, CDR1 is SNHLY and CDR2 is FYNNEI. Here the CDR3 DNA reads TGTGCCAGCAGTCCCGCTTATGAGCAGCCCCAGCATTTT. This gives the protein CASSPAYEQPQHF.

This clonotype was seen ten or more times. The gene calls are TRBV6-1 and TRBJ1-5; D might be TRBD1 (5 bases). V lost 4 bases to trimming and J lost 5 bases, with 12 bases between them. The CDR3 loop spans 14 amino acids. Germline V gene sequence: CDR1 MNHNS, CDR2 SASEGT. The CDR3 DNA is TGTGCCAGCAGTGTTTTGGGGGGAGATCAGCCCCAGCATTTT. Its translation: CASSVLGGDQPQHF.

This clonotype occurred many times. J is TRBJ2-3 and V is TRBV6-4; 12 bases align to TRBD2. The J segment lost 1 base and the V segment lost 6 bases, leaving 2 bases of the junction unmatched. Germline V gene lookup returns CDR1 MRHNA and CDR2 SNTAGT. There are 15 residues in the CDR3. The chain's CDR3 is CASSRTSGGTDTQYF. In nucleotides, the CDR3 is TGTGCCAGCAGCCGGACTAGCGGGGGCACAGATACGCAGTATTTT.

This clonotype has a count of ten or more. CDR3 region: CATSETEYNEQFF. The CDR3 bases are TGTGCCACCAGTGAGACAGAATACAATGAGCAGTTCTTC. The chain links TRBV24-1 to TRBJ2-1, with D perhaps TRBD1 (5 bases). Trimming pared 4 bases from V and 4 bases from J, leaving 7 bases between. The CDR3 has 13 residues. Germline loops: CDR1 KGHDR, CDR2 SFDVKD.

The rearrangement uses TRBV30 and TRBJ1-2; TRBD1 agrees at 12 bases. The J segment lost 2 bases and the V segment lost 2 bases, leaving 12 bases of the junction unmatched. CDR3 length: 18 residues. Germline V gene sequence: CDR1 GTSNPN, CDR2 SVGIG (reference sequence). The CDR3 nucleotides are TGTGCCTGGAGTATCCCCGGGACAGGGGGCAGTGGAAACTATGGCTACACCTTC. It codes for CAWSIPGTGGSGNYGYTF.

This clonotype has ten or more counts. This rearrangement joins TRBV7-9 to TRBJ1-2; D unresolved. Between the trimmed V and J ends, which lost 4 bases and 8 bases, there was a span of 14 bases. The germline CDR1 and CDR2 sequences are SEHNR and FQNEAQ (reference sequence). This CDR3 contains 13 residues. Here the CDR3 reads CASSYERKGGYTF. For the CDR3, the DNA is TGTGCCAGCAGCTACGAAAGAAAGGGAGGCTACACCTTC.

This clonotype occurred a few times. The CDR3 DNA follows: TGTGCCAGCAGCCAATTAGGAGGAATGACAGATACGCAGTATTTT. It is translated as CASSQLGGMTDTQYF. V gene TRBV16 combines with J gene TRBJ2-3; possible D gene TRBD2, 5 bases. Looked up from germline, CDR1 is KGHSY and CDR2 is FQNENV. The V end was cut by 1 base, the J end by 3 bases, with 11 bases between. The CDR3 spans 15 residues.

The rearrangement links TRBV7-9 to TRBJ2-4, with D maybe TRBD1 (5 bases). There are 17 residues in the CDR3. Trimming took off 5 bases at V and 0 bases at J, with 17 bases between the two ends. The germline CDR1 and CDR2 sequences are SEHNR and FQNEAQ (reference sequence). The CDR3 DNA reads as TGTGCCAGCAGCCCCCTCGGCACAGACAGAGCCAAAAACATTCAGTACTTC. It is translated as CASSPLGTDRAKNIQYF.

This clonotype was picked up a small number of times. The chain couples TRBV20-1 to TRBJ1-5; 11 bases align to TRBD1. V lost 7 bases and J lost 4; bases outside the gene matches: 6. Germline V gene lookup returns CDR1 DFQATT and CDR2 SNEGSKA (reference sequence). This CDR3 spans 14 amino acids. The CDR3 sequence: CSVRGTGGNQPQHF. The DNA for the CDR3 is TGCAGTGTGAGAGGGACAGGGGGAAATCAGCCCCAGCATTTT.

This clonotype has at least ten counts. This sequence joins TRBV29-1 and TRBJ1-1; possibly TRBD1 for D (5 bases). The CDR3 is 13 residues long. Germline CDR1 reads SQVTM; CDR2 reads ANQGSEA. V was cut by 4 bases and J by 3 bases, with 12 bases left in between. The CDR3 sequence is CSVAFREDTEAFF. The DNA for the CDR3 is TGCAGCGTTGCCTTCAGGGAGGACACTGAAGCTTTCTTT.

This clonotype was detected a few times. Relative to the germline gene, one junction end is altered; a read error may explain this. The chain has TRBV5-8 and TRBJ1-5; 9 bases are a match to TRBD1. Per the germline V gene, CDR1 is SGHTS and CDR2 is YDEGEE. This CDR3 region has 13 residues. The CDR3 here is CASSLLGQGGLSF. CDR3 nucleotide sequence: TGTGCCAGCAGCTTATTGGGACAGGGCGGGTTGAGTTTT.

This clonotype showed up many times. J is TRBJ2-1 and V is TRBV29-1; the D gene could be TRBD1 or TRBD2 (5 bases each). Germline V lookup: CDR1 SQVTM, CDR2 ANQGSEA. This CDR3 has 15 residues. V lost 6 bases and J 1 base, leaving 16 bases between the germline ends. DNA for the CDR3: TGCAGCGTACTAAACTGGGGGTCATCCTACAATGAGCAGTTCTTC. This sequence encodes CSVLNWGSSYNEQFF.